This T cell receptor beta chain stems from a study of shared clonotypes between healthy human individuals. Study-wide results and limits: Rarefaction gave evidence that sorted-subset sequencing remained incomplete despite large depth. Lower generation probabilities were found for non-shared clonotypes than for those shared by all four donors.

With respect to this clone: Its antigen remains unknown.

This CDR3 has 16 amino acids. V was clipped by 2 bases and J by 0 bases, with 12 bases between them. Germline lookup yields CDR1 SNHLY and CDR2 FYNNEI. The table came from immunoSEQ multiplex PCR; TCRdb's copy has only in-frame clones and leaves some out. The sample comprises 2 million to 3 million clones, 85% to 95% of which are singletons, and under 0.15% rests with the top ten. The sequence was collected from a young man in good health. The chain couples TRBV2 to TRBJ2-3; D is possibly TRBD1 (6 bases). The sequenced sample consisted of naive CD4+ T cells sorted from blood. Subset indicated: CD45RA+ positively selected. CDR3 loop: CASSETAGASTDTQYF. The CDR3 nucleotides read TGTGCCAGCAGTGAAACTGCAGGGGCTAGCACAGATACGCAGTATTTT.